This TCR beta chain came from a study of post-analysis software for immune sequencing data. The authors incorporated unique molecular identifiers into the TCR beta cDNA libraries. TCRdb ran MiXCR on the PCR reads and lists one entry per CDR3 protein. Seen here are 650,000 to 850,000 distinct CDR3 sequences, about 43% observed once, and the top ten hold 4.9%. This receptor was taken from a girl aged 5 to 17 with multiple sclerosis. Sequences were obtained from blood.

CDR3 nucleotides: TGCACCCAGGGGGGTAGCAATCAGCCCCAGCATTTT. This encodes CTQGGSNQPQHF. The chain links TRBV20-1 to TRBJ1-5, with 7 bases identical to TRBD1. The CDR3 length is 12 residues. Germline assignment: CDR1 DFQATT and CDR2 SNEGSKA (reference sequence).